The 28 T cell receptor beta chains presented below share a single source sample, sequenced in a study of blood T cell repertoires in COVID-19. Generated by immunoSEQ multiplex PCR, the TCRdb table keeps only in-frame clones and is missing some. The repertoire has 300,000 or so clones, approximately 90% of them found once; the top ten carry approximately 5.2%. Material: PBMCs or T cells enriched from blood (not recorded which). The source is a woman aged 25-40 years who had recovered from COVID-19.

This chain joins TRBV24-1 and TRBJ1-2; 9 bases match TRBD1. V lost 1 base to trimming and J lost 8 bases; unmatched junction nucleotides: 19. The CDR3 contains 19 residues. Germline V gives CDR1 KGHDR, CDR2 SFDVKD. CDR3 nucleotide sequence: TGTGCCACCAGTGATTTTTGGGCAAACAGGGGGCTCGTTCGAGAAGGCTACACCTTC. Its protein is CATSDFWANRGLVREGYTF.

The V and J genes are TRBV9 and TRBJ2-3, with TRBD2 matching over 9 bases. The V and J ends lost 0 bases and 4 bases, in that order; junction bases with no gene match: 6. Per germline, CDR1 SGDLS and CDR2 YYNGEE. This CDR3 has 16 amino acids. CDR3 in amino acids: CASSVGGSGGSDTQYF. CDR3 DNA sequence: TGTGCCAGCAGCGTAGGGGGTAGCGGGGGTTCAGATACGCAGTATTTT.

The J gene is TRBJ1-1, the V gene TRBV6-5; 7 nucleotides match TRBD1. Germline V gene data show CDR1 as MNHEY and CDR2 as SVGAGI. This CDR3 region has 15 residues. V gave up 5 bases and J gave up 2 bases; unmatched junction bases: 8. The CDR3 DNA is TGTGCCAGCAGTAGATGGACAGGACCTAACACTGAAGCTTTCTTT. Translating it yields CASSRWTGPNTEAFF.

The chain has TRBV10-2 and TRBJ1-3; a weak D match, TRBD1 (5 bases). Germline values: CDR1 WSHSY, CDR2 SAAADI. Trimming removed 6 bases from V and 0 bases from J, with 12 bases in between. The CDR3 runs to 15 residues. The CDR3: CASRDAGRSGNTIYF. In DNA form, the CDR3 reads TGCGCCAGCAGGGATGCGGGGCGCTCTGGAAACACCATATATTTT.

The chain links TRBV19 to TRBJ1-1; D might be TRBD1 (6 bases). Per germline, CDR1 LNHDA and CDR2 SQIVND (reference sequence). Trimming stripped 3 bases from V and 0 bases from J, with 11 bases between. The CDR3 contains 15 residues. DNA for the CDR3: TGTGCCAGTAGTATCTTTGGGGGCGTGAACACTGAAGCTTTCTTT. Translated: CASSIFGGVNTEAFF.

The chain has TRBV6-5 and TRBJ1-1; D is undetermined. Germline V CDR1 and CDR2: MNHEY, SVGAGI. The CDR3 length is 13 residues. V was shortened by 6 bases and J by 3 bases, with 11 bases between the two germline ends. The CDR3 DNA is TGTGCCAGCAGAGAGGCCCTAGACACTGAAGCTTTCTTT. Translated, it gives CASREALDTEAFF.

V is TRBV4-1 and J is TRBJ1-6; D is uncertain. Germline loops: CDR1 MGHRA, CDR2 YSYEKL. V dropped 5 bases and J dropped 0 bases, with 8 bases sitting between them. The CDR3 length is 15 residues. Written as DNA, the CDR3 is TGCGCCAGCAGCTCGCTGAGCTCCTATAATTCACCCCTCCACTTT. It is translated as CASSSLSSYNSPLHF.

This clone was seen a few times. The J gene is TRBJ1-1, the V gene TRBV2; D gene uncertain. Germline V CDR1 and CDR2: SNHLY, FYNNEI. Trimming left V 5 bases short and J 5 bases short, with 15 bases between. The CDR3 has 14 residues. CDR3 region: CASSSTQTATEAFF. The CDR3, as DNA: TGTGCCAGCAGTTCTACCCAGACTGCTACTGAAGCTTTCTTT.

This clone was recorded only once. J is TRBJ2-3 and V is TRBV9, with 13 bases that match TRBD2. V lost 3 bases, J lost 3 bases, and 4 bases stayed unmatched. Germline CDR1 and CDR2: SGDLS and YYNGEE. The CDR3 loop spans 16 amino acids. The CDR3 here is CASSARTSGGTDTQYF. The CDR3 DNA is TGTGCCAGCAGCGCCCGGACTAGCGGGGGAACAGATACGCAGTATTTT.

This sequence joins TRBV3-1 (or the pseudogene TRBV3-2) and TRBJ2-7; D perhaps matches TRBD1 (6 bases). CDR1 is LGHDT, CDR2 YNNKEL, per germline (reference sequence). Trimming pared 4 bases from V and 2 bases from J, leaving 9 bases between. CDR3 length equals 13 residues. The CDR3: CASSPGQTYEQYF. Here the CDR3 DNA reads TGTGCCAGCAGCCCTGGACAGACCTACGAGCAGTACTTC.

This clone was picked up one time. The DNA of the CDR3 is TGCGCCAGCAGCCAAGAGTCACCGGGGTACACTGAAGCTTTCTTT. Protein sequence: CASSQESPGYTEAFF. The J gene is TRBJ1-1, the V gene TRBV4-1; D gene uncertain. CDR3 length: 15 residues. V dropped 0 bases and J dropped 3 bases, with 11 bases sitting between them. Germline CDR1 is MGHRA and CDR2 is YSYEKL.

This chain links TRBV3-1 (or the pseudogene TRBV3-2) with TRBJ1-2; 9 positions match TRBD1. Germline CDR1 and CDR2: LGHDT and YNNKEL (reference sequence). V shed 1 base and J 8 bases; nucleotides not matched to a gene: 8. The CDR3 covers 15 residues. Here the CDR3 reads CASSQGDRVSGGYTF. CDR3 sequence (DNA): TGTGCCAGCAGCCAAGGGGACAGGGTCTCCGGAGGCTACACCTTC.

This clone has just a few counts. This chain links TRBV30 with TRBJ1-2, with 9 bases matching TRBD1. V shed 2 bases and J 8 bases; nucleotides not matched to a gene: 6. The CDR3 covers 13 residues. CDR1 and CDR2 from the germline V gene are GTSNPN and SVGIG (reference sequence). CDR3 sequence: CAWSWDREGGYTF. DNA of the CDR3: TGTGCCTGGAGTTGGGACAGGGAGGGAGGCTACACCTTC.

About this clone: Other DNA sequences of this sample code for an identical CDR3. The chain combines TRBV2 with TRBJ1-1; D is unclear. Germline V gives CDR1 SNHLY, CDR2 FYNNEI. With 0 bases removed from V and 1 base from J, the gap between germline ends came to 9 bases. This CDR3 is built from 15 residues. The CDR3 sequence is CASSEALRGNTEAFF. The CDR3 DNA follows: TGTGCCAGCAGTGAAGCGCTTCGGGGGAACACTGAAGCTTTCTTT. The whole variable domain, filled in from reference TRBV2 and TRBJ1-1, reads EPEVTQTPSHQVTQMGQEVILRCVPISNHLYFYWYRQILGQKVEFLVSFYNNEISEKSEIFDDQFSVERPDGSNFTLKIRSTKLEDSAMYFCASSEALRGNTEAFFGQGTRLTVV.

This rearrangement joins TRBV2 to TRBJ2-7; 7 bases fit TRBD1. The CDR3 has 15 residues. Per germline, CDR1 SNHLY and CDR2 FYNNEI. Trimming took 2 bases from V and 4 from J; bases not matched to a gene: 8. The CDR3 region is CASSELQGLTYEQYF. The CDR3 DNA reads TGTGCCAGCAGTGAATTACAGGGGCTTACTTACGAGCAGTACTTC.

This clone was seen a single time. This chain uses TRBV18 with TRBJ2-3; 8 nucleotides match TRBD2. V was clipped by 4 bases and J by 0 bases; unmatched bases: 3. Germline CDR1 and CDR2: KGHSH and LQKENI. CDR3 length: 15 residues. The CDR3 DNA is TGTGCCAGCTCACACGGCGGGGGGAGCACAGATACGCAGTATTTT. Protein product: CASSHGGGSTDTQYF.

J is TRBJ1-1 and V is TRBV28, with 12 bases fitting TRBD1. This CDR3 contains 15 residues. The trim removed 7 bases at V and 7 bases at J, leaving 10 bases unmatched. Per germline, CDR1 MDHEN and CDR2 SYDVKM. CDR3 amino acids: CASKGTGGLSDEAFF. The CDR3 DNA reads TGTGCCAGCAAAGGGACAGGGGGCCTTAGTGATGAAGCTTTCTTT.

V is TRBV11-2 and J is TRBJ1-2; 7 bases line up with TRBD1. J gave up 2 bases and V 5 bases, and 14 bases lay outside the gene matches. Germline-derived CDR1 and CDR2 are SGHAT and FQNNGV. The CDR3 is 17 residues long. DNA of the CDR3: TGTGCCAGCAGCCCAGCTGTGACAGGGAGAATCAACTATGGCTACACCTTC. Its protein product is CASSPAVTGRINYGYTF.

This chain links TRBV30 with TRBJ1-2; TRBD1 is a possible D gene (6 bases). Germline-derived CDR1 and CDR2 are GTSNPN and SVGIG (reference sequence). There are 14 residues in the CDR3. V gave up 4 bases and J gave up 7 bases, with 19 bases separating them. CDR3 sequence reads: CAWTTSGGAGGYTF. For the CDR3, the DNA is TGTGCCTGGACTACTTCTGGGGGGGCAGGTGGCTACACCTTC.

The chain is built from TRBV6-2 or TRBV6-3 and TRBJ1-1, with TRBD1 identical over 9 bases. The length of the CDR3 is 15 residues. After removal of 2 bases from V and 4 bases from J, the junction contained 5 bases not matched to a gene. The germline gives CDR1 MNHEY, CDR2 SVGEGT. In DNA form, the CDR3 reads TGTGCCAGCAGTTACCCAACAGGGGGCGTCACTGAAGCTTTCTTT. Translation: CASSYPTGGVTEAFF.

A single count supports this clone. This rearrangement joins TRBV2 to TRBJ1-1; TRBD1 is a possible D gene (6 bases). This CDR3 comprises 12 residues. The germline gives CDR1 SNHLY, CDR2 FYNNEI. V dropped 4 bases and J dropped 8 bases, with 11 bases sitting between them. This CDR3 is CASSVQGSEAFF. The CDR3, as DNA: TGTGCCAGCAGTGTGCAGGGGTCGGAAGCTTTCTTT.

The chain recombines TRBV30 with TRBJ1-1; the D is unclear. V lost 2 bases and J lost 4, with 11 bases in between. Germline CDR1 GTSNPN, CDR2 SVGIG (reference sequence). This CDR3 comprises 13 residues. The CDR3 DNA reads TGTGCCTGGAGTCAGGATCCTACCACTGAAGCTTTCTTT. Protein product: CAWSQDPTTEAFF.

The chain employs TRBV4-1 and TRBJ1-5, with 10 bases aligning to TRBD1. Per germline, CDR1 MGHRA and CDR2 YSYEKL. The CDR3 length is 18 residues. V lost 0 bases and J lost 2; bases outside the gene matches: 7. The CDR3 loop is CASSQDRQGASGNQPQHF. The CDR3 nucleotides read TGCGCCAGCAGCCAAGACCGACAGGGGGCGAGTGGCAATCAGCCCCAGCATTTT.

This clone was counted a few times. The chain couples TRBV30 to TRBJ2-1; 8 bases align to TRBD2. CDR1 is GTSNPN, CDR2 SVGIG, per germline (reference sequence). J lost 0 bases, V lost 5 bases, and 9 bases had no gene match. The CDR3 is 16 residues long. The CDR3 DNA is TGTGCCTGGTATCCCCAGAGCGGGAGCTCCTACAATGAGCAGTTCTTC. This codes for CAWYPQSGSSYNEQFF.

This rearrangement joins TRBV4-2 to TRBJ1-1; 8 nucleotides align to TRBD1. Unmatched junction bases numbered 13, after V lost 4 bases and J lost 0 bases. Per the germline V gene, CDR1 is LGHNA and CDR2 is YNFKEQ. The CDR3 extends over 18 amino acids. The CDR3 protein is CASSLGPGQGFVNTEAFF. CDR3 coding DNA: TGTGCCAGCAGCCTCGGACCCGGACAGGGCTTCGTGAACACTGAAGCTTTCTTT.

The chain has TRBV19 and TRBJ2-1, with TRBD2 matching over 7 bases. This CDR3 is 16 amino acids long. Per the germline V gene, CDR1 is LNHDA and CDR2 is SQIVND (reference sequence). V was pared by 3 bases and J by 4 bases, with 9 bases of the junction left unmatched. The CDR3 sequence: CASSIGGGGSYNEQFF. The CDR3 nucleotides read TGTGCCAGTAGTATTGGCGGCGGGGGTTCTTACAATGAGCAGTTCTTC.

The chain combines TRBV7-8 with TRBJ1-1, with D hard to call. The CDR3 spans 14 residues. CDR1 is SGHVS and CDR2 is FQNEAQ in the germline V gene. Trimming removed 1 base at V and 4 bases at J, with 10 bases between. This chain's CDR3 is CASSLGLMPTEAFF. CDR3 sequence (DNA): TGTGCCAGCAGCTTAGGTCTAATGCCCACTGAAGCTTTCTTT.

This chain uses TRBV9 with TRBJ2-7; 7 bases align to TRBD1. The CDR3 is made up of 14 amino acids. Germline CDR1 is SGDLS and CDR2 is YYNGEE. V gave up 3 bases and J gave up 5 bases; unmatched junction bases: 8. CDR3 residues: CASSARGRLDEQYF. The CDR3 DNA reads as TGTGCCAGCAGCGCGAGGGGGCGATTGGACGAGCAGTACTTC.